A selection of T cell receptor beta chains follows, all from one sample in a study of blood T cells in healthy people across ages. TCRdb called the 5' RACE reads again in MiXCR, with one record for every CDR3 protein. This table has approximately 2,000,000 distinct CDR3 sequences, about two fifths appearing once. The sequencing sample was made of blood. These receptor sequences come from a human donor in good health. CDR3s include the opening cysteine and the closing phenylalanine or tryptophan. The D gene is left open where the match is weak. Size values are once, few and many counts, or a class for expanded clones, and some rows have none.

J gene	V gene	clone size	D gene	CDR3 DNA	CDR3 protein
TRBJ1-1	TRBV12-3/TRBV12-4	.	TRBD1	TGTGCCAGCAGTCGGGGGGGGACAGGGAGGACTGAAGCTTTCTTT	CASSRGGTGRTEAFF
TRBJ2-1	TRBV7-3	.	TRBD2	TGTGCCAGCAGCTTTTTAGCGGGGGGGCCCTATGAGCAGTTCTTC	CASSFLAGGPYEQFF
TRBJ2-3	TRBV24-1	few	.	TGTGCCACCGGTGAATCCGGGGATACGCAGTATTTT	CATGESGDTQYF
TRBJ2-7	TRBV5-6	.	.	TGTGCCAGCAGCGCAGCCGGGACTGTTCTCGAGCAGTACTTC	CASSAAGTVLEQYF
TRBJ2-3	TRBV3-1	few	TRBD1	TGTGCCAGCAGCCATGAGGGGACAGAAGGAAAGAAAATCACAGATACGCAGTATTTT	CASSHEGTEGKKITDTQYF
TRBJ2-1	TRBV5-1	.	TRBD2	TGCGCCAGCAGCTTTTGGACTAGGGTGGGACCCTACAATGAGCAGTTCTTC	CASSFWTRVGPYNEQFF
TRBJ1-6	TRBV5-1	few	.	TGCGCCAGCAGCTTGGCCTCAGTCCCCAATTCACCCCTCCACTTT	CASSLASVPNSPLHF
TRBJ2-7	TRBV12-3/TRBV12-4	few	.	TGTGCCAGCAGGGCAGACTGGTACGAGCAGTACTTC	CASRADWYEQYF
TRBJ2-2	TRBV4-1	few	.	TGCGCCAGCAGCCAAGAGAACTCCGGGGAGCTGTTTTTT	CASSQENSGELFF
TRBJ2-7	TRBV7-8	.	TRBD2	TGTGCCAGCAGCTTACGGCGGGGGGGACTTTCCTACGAGCAGTACTTC	CASSLRRGGLSYEQYF
TRBJ2-5	TRBV7-9	few	.	TGTGCCAGCAGCTTAGAAGGGTCGGAGACCCAGTACTTC	CASSLEGSETQYF
TRBJ1-2	TRBV20-1	.	.	TGCAGTGCTCCCCCTCGGGCACTTGCCAACTATGGCTACACCTTC	CSAPPRALANYGYTF
TRBJ2-7	TRBV28	.	TRBD2	TGTGCCGGCAGCTTTAGCGGGGGGGTCTCCTACGAGCAGTACTTC	CAGSFSGGVSYEQYF
TRBJ2-7	TRBV29-1	once	.	TGCAGCGTGGTGGCAAGGGAGACCTACGAGCAGTACTTC	CSVVARETYEQYF
TRBJ2-1	TRBV5-1	.	.	TGCGCCAGCAGCTTTGTCTTGGCAGCCTTCACCTCGGCCAATGAGCAGTTCTTC	CASSFVLAAFTSANEQFF
TRBJ2-1	TRBV20-1	.	.	TGCAGTGCTTATAAAACCGGGGAGACGTTCTTC	CSAYKTGETFF
TRBJ2-4	TRBV20-1	few	TRBD1	TGCAGTGCTGGGACAGGGGAAGGCAAAAACATTCAGTACTTC	CSAGTGEGKNIQYF
TRBJ2-6	TRBV3-1	few	TRBD1	TGTGCCAGCACCCCACAGGGGTCAGGCTCTGGGGCCAACGTCCTGACTTTC	CASTPQGSGSGANVLTF
TRBJ1-1	TRBV20-1	.	TRBD1	TGCAGTGCTAGAGCACCGACAGGGAGTACTGAAGCTTTCTTT	CSARAPTGSTEAFF
TRBJ1-1	TRBV6-2/TRBV6-3	.	TRBD1	TGTGCCAGCAGCATTTGGACAGGTGGGGGTGAAGCTTTCTTT	CASSIWTGGGEAFF
TRBJ2-7	TRBV7-8	.	.	TGTGCCAGCAGCTTAGCCGTAGCCATGTCCGAGCAGTACTTC	CASSLAVAMSEQYF
TRBJ2-5	TRBV30	.	.	TGTGCCTGGAGACCCCCCGGTCAGGGGGAGACCCAGTACTTC	CAWRPPGQGETQYF
TRBJ2-7	TRBV7-6	few	.	TGTGCCAGCAGCCCACACGGACTGGTCTACGAGCAGTACTTC	CASSPHGLVYEQYF
TRBJ1-1	TRBV19	.	.	TGTGCCAGTATCCAGGGGAACACTGAAGCTTTCTTT	CASIQGNTEAFF
TRBJ2-7	TRBV7-6	.	.	TGTGCCAGCAGCTCCAGGGGAGGGGCCTCCTACGAGCAGTACTTC	CASSSRGGASYEQYF
TRBJ2-3	TRBV5-6	.	.	TGTGCCAGCAGCTTCCCCGGGGGGCAGTATTTT	CASSFPGGQYF
TRBJ1-2	TRBV7-2	.	.	TGTGCCAGCAGCTTAGCCTCGGGACAACAGAACTATGGCTACACCTTC	CASSLASGQQNYGYTF
TRBJ1-2	TRBV7-2	few	.	TGTGCCAGCAGCTTAGGAGTTGGGGGATACTATGGCTACACCTTC	CASSLGVGGYYGYTF
TRBJ2-1	TRBV3-1	.	TRBD2	TGTGCCAGCAGCCAATCGGGGGGGCGAAGTGAGCAGTTCTTC	CASSQSGGRSEQFF
TRBJ2-1	TRBV11-2	once	TRBD2	TGTGCCAGCAGATATTTAGCGGGGGTGCTCGATGAGCAGTTCTTC	CASRYLAGVLDEQFF
TRBJ2-7	TRBV7-2	few	TRBD1	TGTGCCAGCAGCTCAAGTGGGGTTTCAGGGGGCTACGAGCAGTACTTC	CASSSSGVSGGYEQYF